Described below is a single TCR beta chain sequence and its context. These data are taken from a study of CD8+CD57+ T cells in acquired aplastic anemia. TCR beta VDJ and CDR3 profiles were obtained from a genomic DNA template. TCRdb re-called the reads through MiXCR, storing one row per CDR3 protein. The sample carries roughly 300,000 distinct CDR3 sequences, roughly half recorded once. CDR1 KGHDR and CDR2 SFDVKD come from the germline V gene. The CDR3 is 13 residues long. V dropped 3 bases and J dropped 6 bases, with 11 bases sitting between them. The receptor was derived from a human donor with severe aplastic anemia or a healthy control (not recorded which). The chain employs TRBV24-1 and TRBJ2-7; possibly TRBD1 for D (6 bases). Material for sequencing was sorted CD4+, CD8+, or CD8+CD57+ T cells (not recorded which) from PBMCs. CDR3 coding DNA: TGTGCCACCAGTGATGTAACAGGGCGCGAGCAGTACTTC. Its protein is CATSDVTGREQYF.